The 24 T cell receptor beta chains presented below share a single source sample, sequenced in a study of blood T cell repertoires in COVID-19. The protocol was immunoSEQ multiplex PCR, while the TCRdb copy is restricted to in-frame clones and leaves out a portion. Altogether more than 95,000 clones are present, approximately 80% being singletons, with the ten largest covering 26%. Sequenced material: peripheral blood. The receptor set was obtained from a man in his sixties with acute or convalescent COVID-19.

The chain has TRBV11-3 and TRBJ2-7; weak D call: TRBD2 (5 bases). V was clipped by 5 bases and J by 2 bases, with 7 bases between them. Germline CDR1 is SGHNT and CDR2 is YENEEA. CDR3 length: 12 residues. The CDR3 bases are TGTGCCAGCAGCGTCGGGACCTACGAGCAGTACTTC. It encodes CASSVGTYEQYF.

The rearrangement joins TRBV6-2 or TRBV6-3 to TRBJ2-1, with 14 bases lining up with TRBD2. CDR3 length: 19 residues. Losses at the gene ends were 3 bases for V and 6 bases for J; bases not matched to a gene: 13. Germline V CDR1 and CDR2: MNHEY, SVGEGT. The CDR3 is CASSYGTSGRVRHRNEQFF. The DNA of the CDR3 is TGTGCCAGCAGTTATGGGACTAGCGGGAGAGTCAGGCATCGCAATGAGCAGTTCTTC.

This chain connects TRBV19 to TRBJ2-3; TRBD1 is a possible D gene (5 bases). The germline CDR1 and CDR2 sequences are LNHDA and SQIVND (reference sequence). The CDR3 spans 15 residues. V was shortened by 4 bases and J by 4 bases, with 15 bases between the two germline ends. CDR3 loop: CASSTRVKGADTQYF. DNA for the CDR3: TGTGCCAGTAGTACCAGGGTTAAAGGTGCAGATACGCAGTATTTT.

The rearrangement joins TRBV18 to TRBJ2-3; TRBD1 matches 7 bases. The CDR3 spans 13 residues. Germline loops: CDR1 KGHSH, CDR2 LQKENI. V lost 5 bases, J lost 8 bases, and 7 bases stayed unmatched. The CDR3 nucleotides read TGTGCCAGCTCAGAAAAGGGGGCAGTTACGCAGTATTTT. Its protein product is CASSEKGAVTQYF.

V is TRBV13 and J is TRBJ2-7; no firm D call. V lost 5 bases, J lost 3 bases, and 8 bases lay in between. This CDR3 has 12 residues. Germline assignment: CDR1 PRHDT and CDR2 FYEKMQ (reference sequence). The CDR3: CASSRMSYEQYF. The CDR3 region has the DNA TGTGCCAGCAGCAGAATGAGCTACGAGCAGTACTTC.

The V call is TRBV19, the J call TRBJ2-5, with 9 bases fitting TRBD1. CDR1 and CDR2 from the germline V gene are LNHDA and SQIVND (reference sequence). V was clipped by 8 bases and J by 3 bases; unmatched bases: 7. The CDR3 loop spans 14 amino acids. The CDR3 here is CASGVTGGKETQYF. DNA of the CDR3: TGTGCCAGTGGGGTGACAGGGGGGAAAGAGACCCAGTACTTC.

This clone was detected once. The rearrangement uses TRBV7-8 and TRBJ2-4, with TRBD2 matching 10 bases. This CDR3 comprises 19 residues. Germline V CDR1 and CDR2: SGHVS, FQNEAQ. J gave up 1 base and V 5 bases, and 14 bases lay outside the gene matches. CDR3 region: CASSTKLASGSSAKNIQYF. CDR3 DNA: TGTGCCAGCAGCACCAAACTTGCTAGCGGGAGTTCGGCCAAAAACATTCAGTACTTC.

The J gene is TRBJ1-3, the V gene TRBV7-2; perhaps TRBD1 as D (6 bases). V shed 1 base and J shed 4 bases, with 11 bases lying between them. The CDR3 is made up of 15 amino acids. Germline CDR1 SGHTA, CDR2 FQGNSA. The chain's CDR3 is CASSLVGAGGNTIYF. As DNA, the CDR3 is TGTGCCAGCAGCTTAGTGGGGGCGGGCGGAAACACCATATATTTT.

In DNA form, the CDR3 reads TGCGCCAGCAGCTTGGTCACAGGGTGGGGTAATGAGCAGTTCTTC. Translating gives CASSLVTGWGNEQFF. This chain joins TRBV5-1 and TRBJ2-1, with a possible D match to TRBD1 (6 bases). The CDR3 has 15 residues. Trimming shortened V by 0 bases and J by 7 bases, and 14 bases separated the two germline ends. Germline V gene data show CDR1 as SGHRS and CDR2 as YFSETQ.

The CDR3 DNA follows: TGCAGGGGGGGGCGGCAGAACGAAGCTTTCTTT. This gives the protein CRGGRQNEAFF. The V and J genes are TRBV20-1 and TRBJ1-1; D is possibly TRBD1 (6 bases). There are 11 residues in the CDR3. CDR1 DFQATT and CDR2 SNEGSKA come from the germline V gene (reference sequence).

The V gene is TRBV5-4, the J gene TRBJ2-2; tentative D call: TRBD1 (5 bases). The germline gives CDR1 SGHNT, CDR2 YYREEE (reference sequence). The ends were cut back, 9 bases at V and 3 bases at J, with 18 bases in the middle. The CDR3 is 15 residues long. CDR3 protein: CATMSMLGDTGELFF. The CDR3, as DNA: TGTGCCACCATGAGCATGTTAGGGGACACCGGGGAGCTGTTTTTT.

CDR3 sequence: CSVTLPRQGPNTEAFF. CDR3 in DNA: TGCAGCGTGACTCTCCCCCGACAGGGACCGAACACTGAAGCTTTCTTT. This sequence joins TRBV29-1 and TRBJ1-1; 7 nucleotides match TRBD1. CDR3 length equals 16 residues. The germline V gene encodes CDR1 SQVTM and CDR2 ANQGSEA. V trimming: 6 bases; J trimming: 1 base; junction bases outside the gene matches: 14.

V usage is TRBV5-1 and J usage is TRBJ2-5; tentatively, D is TRBD1 (6 bases). Deletions cut 4 bases from V and 4 bases from J, with 11 bases between. CDR3 length: 13 residues. Germline assignment: CDR1 SGHRS and CDR2 YFSETQ. The CDR3 spells CASSAGVGETQYF. The CDR3 DNA reads TGCGCCAGCAGCGCAGGGGTGGGAGAGACCCAGTACTTC.

The rearrangement joins TRBV7-2 to TRBJ1-1, with D unclear. CDR3 length: 15 amino acids. Germline assignment: CDR1 SGHTA and CDR2 FQGNSA. V was cut by 3 bases and J by 0 bases, with 11 bases left in between. CDR3 nucleotides: TGTGCCAGCAGCTTCGGGAGTGTCATGAACACTGAAGCTTTCTTT. It yields the protein CASSFGSVMNTEAFF.

The CDR3 loop reads CASSSASGTSVGEQFF. The CDR3 nucleotides are TGTGCCAGTAGTAGTGCATCCGGGACTAGCGTCGGTGAGCAGTTCTTC. This chain joins TRBV19 and TRBJ2-1, with 10 positions matching TRBD2. Germline values: CDR1 LNHDA, CDR2 SQIVND (reference sequence). Losses at the gene ends were 4 bases for V and 9 bases for J; bases not matched to a gene: 12. The CDR3 has 16 residues.

The V and J genes are TRBV20-1 and TRBJ2-1; 7 nucleotides align to TRBD2. The CDR3 is made up of 15 amino acids. Per germline, CDR1 DFQATT and CDR2 SNEGSKA (reference sequence). Trimming took 3 bases from V and 0 from J; bases not matched to a gene: 5. The CDR3 is CSASSGRLSYNEQFF. Written as DNA, the CDR3 is TGCAGTGCTAGTTCCGGGAGGCTCTCCTACAATGAGCAGTTCTTC.

CDR3 amino acids: CASISRLNTEAFF. In nucleotides, the CDR3 is TGTGCCAGCATTTCCCGACTTAACACTGAAGCTTTCTTT. J is TRBJ1-1 and V is TRBV2; D uncertain. Per the germline V gene, CDR1 is SNHLY and CDR2 is FYNNEI. V gave up 7 bases and J gave up 2 bases, with 11 bases separating them. This CDR3 is 13 amino acids long.

The gene calls are TRBV5-1 and TRBJ1-1; D not resolved. Trimming left V 0 bases short and J 3 bases short, with 6 bases between. Germline CDR1 is SGHRS and CDR2 is YFSETQ. The CDR3 contains 13 residues. The CDR3 DNA reads as TGCGCCAGCAGCTTGGCCTTTGACACTGAAGCTTTCTTT. Residues: CASSLAFDTEAFF.

The chain joins TRBV3-1 (or the pseudogene TRBV3-2) to TRBJ1-3; possibly TRBD1 for D (6 bases). Trimming took 1 base from V and 4 from J, leaving 11 bases between them. Germline CDR1 is LGHDT and CDR2 is YNNKEL (reference sequence). The CDR3 is 15 residues long. CDR3 nucleotides: TGTGCCAGCAGCCAAGCCCGGGGACACGGAAACACCATATATTTT. Translated, it gives CASSQARGHGNTIYF.

Here the CDR3 DNA reads TGTGCCAGCAGCTCCCTACAGGGGGCGGGCGGCTACACCTTC. This gives the protein CASSSLQGAGGYTF. The chain recombines TRBV7-2 with TRBJ1-2; 9 positions agree with TRBD1. This CDR3 is built from 14 residues. Germline V lookup: CDR1 SGHTA, CDR2 FQGNSA. Losses at the gene ends were 4 bases for V and 8 bases for J; bases not matched to a gene: 8.

The genes are TRBV10-3 and TRBJ1-1, with D unresolved. V dropped 8 bases and J dropped 7 bases, with 11 bases sitting between them. The CDR3 spans 11 residues. The germline gives CDR1 ENHRY, CDR2 SYGVKD. CDR3 in amino acids: CAIGSEIEAFF. The CDR3 DNA follows: TGTGCCATCGGTTCGGAGATTGAAGCTTTCTTT.

The chain is built from TRBV19 and TRBJ1-5; possibly TRBD1 for D (6 bases). V dropped 5 bases and J dropped 0 bases, with 14 bases sitting between them. Germline loops: CDR1 LNHDA, CDR2 SQIVND (reference sequence). CDR3 length equals 16 residues. The CDR3 DNA reads TGTGCCAGTAGTGTGGGACACACGATTAGCAATCAGCCCCAGCATTTT. Translating gives CASSVGHTISNQPQHF. Variable domain in full (rest from reference TRBV19 and TRBJ1-5): DGGITQSPKYLFRKEGQNVTLSCEQNLNHDAMYWYRQDPGQGLRLIYYSQIVNDFQKGDIAEGYSVSREKKESFPLTVTSAQKNPTAFYLCASSVGHTISNQPQHFGDGTRLSIL.

The gene calls are TRBV5-4 and TRBJ2-5; D gene uncertain. V was cut by 4 bases and J by 5 bases, with 15 bases left in between. This CDR3 region has 14 residues. Germline CDR1 SGHNT, CDR2 YYREEE (reference sequence). CDR3 region: CASSPWARRETQYF. As DNA, the CDR3 is TGTGCCAGCAGCCCATGGGCCAGAAGGGAGACCCAGTACTTC.

This chain connects TRBV27 to TRBJ2-3, with D unresolved. In germline, CDR1 is MNHEY, CDR2 SMNVEV (reference sequence). The CDR3 spans 14 residues. Trimming removed 3 bases from V and 0 bases from J, with 7 bases in between. CDR3 bases: TGTGCCAGCAGTTTTTACAGTAGCACAGATACGCAGTATTTT. This encodes CASSFYSSTDTQYF.